A single sample gave rise to the 30 T cell receptor beta chains below, sequenced in a study of type 1 regulatory T cells. A single record per CDR3 protein comes from TCRdb applying MiXCR to the reads. The table has around 69,000 distinct CDR3 sequences, around 63% seen once. Antigens for these TCRs are unknown. Sequences were obtained from cultured T cells, either the whole culture or a sorted T cell fraction (not recorded which). Subset specified: Tr1-enriched cell product generated in vitro against host alloantigens. The receptors were sampled from a human donor in good health.

This clonotype was seen a handful of times. This chain uses TRBV6-1 with TRBJ2-5; weak D call: TRBD1 (5 bases). The CDR3 extends over 16 amino acids. Germline V gene sequence: CDR1 MNHNS, CDR2 SASEGT. V lost 0 bases, J lost 4 bases, and 15 bases lay in between. Here the CDR3 reads CASSEADIGARETQYF. DNA of the CDR3: TGTGCCAGCAGTGAAGCGGATATAGGGGCGAGAGAGACCCAGTACTTC.

The chain joins TRBV7-8 to TRBJ2-5, with 11 positions matching TRBD1. The CDR3 extends over 14 amino acids. The V gene's germline CDR1 is SGHVS and CDR2 FQNEAQ. V shed 4 bases and J 4 bases; nucleotides not matched to a gene: 2. This CDR3 is CASSSGQGGETQYF. CDR3 nucleotide sequence: TGTGCCAGCAGCTCGGGACAGGGGGGAGAGACCCAGTACTTC.

The genes are TRBV29-1 and TRBJ2-1; D is uncertain. V was shortened by 4 bases and J by 3 bases, with 7 bases between the two germline ends. This CDR3 spans 12 amino acids. Germline assignment: CDR1 SQVTM and CDR2 ANQGSEA. CDR3 in DNA: TGCAGCGTTGGAATAATCTACAATGAGCAGTTCTTC. Encoded protein: CSVGIIYNEQFF.

The V and J genes are TRBV6-2 or TRBV6-3 and TRBJ2-4; 7 bases agree with TRBD2. This CDR3 has 13 amino acids. The J segment lost 10 bases and the V segment lost 5 bases, leaving 8 bases of the junction unmatched. Germline CDR1 MNHEY, CDR2 SVGEGT. The CDR3 reads CASSPQAGDIQYF. The CDR3 nucleotides read TGTGCCAGCAGTCCACAGGCGGGGGATATTCAGTACTTC.

This chain connects TRBV3-1 to TRBJ2-1, with 12 nucleotides matching TRBD2. Germline V gene lookup returns CDR1 LGHDT and CDR2 YNNKEL (reference sequence). Trimming at V came to 2 bases and at J to 9 bases, leaving 5 bases not matched to a gene. This CDR3 has 15 amino acids. The CDR3 sequence is CASSQIGTSGSEQFF. In DNA form, the CDR3 reads TGTGCCAGCAGCCAAATCGGGACTAGCGGGTCTGAGCAGTTCTTC.

The gene calls are TRBV2 and TRBJ1-4, with D possibly being TRBD1 (5 bases). Germline V gives CDR1 SNHLY, CDR2 FYNNEI. This CDR3 region has 17 residues. Trimming cost V 3 bases and J 2 bases, with 16 bases left between them. CDR3 region: CASSDERGGKTNEKLFF. In DNA, the CDR3 is TGTGCCAGCAGTGACGAAAGGGGCGGAAAGACTAATGAAAAACTGTTTTTT.

This clonotype was seen a few times. The rearrangement links TRBV7-2 to TRBJ2-4; 13 bases are a match to TRBD2. Germline V gene data show CDR1 as SGHTA and CDR2 as FQGNSA. This CDR3 contains 15 residues. The ends lost 4 bases at V and 7 bases at J; junction bases unmatched: 4. For the CDR3, the DNA is TGTGCCAGCAGCTCCGGACTAGCGGGAGTCAACATTCAGTACTTC. As protein: CASSSGLAGVNIQYF.

This clonotype was seen only a few times. The V call is TRBV9, the J call TRBJ2-3; D remains unclear. The germline V and J ends were trimmed by 0 bases and 4 bases, with 6 bases remaining between them. CDR1 is SGDLS and CDR2 is YYNGEE in the germline V gene. The CDR3 runs to 13 residues. The CDR3 sequence: CASSVGSADTQYF. CDR3 nucleotide sequence: TGTGCCAGCAGCGTAGGGTCGGCAGATACGCAGTATTTT. The entire variable domain, with the rest obtained from reference TRBV9 and TRBJ2-3, is as follows: DSGVTQTPKHLITATGQRVTLRCSPRSGDLSVYWYQQSLDQGLQFLIQYYNGEERAKGNILERFSAQQFPDLHSELNLSSLELGDSALYFCASSVGSADTQYFGPGTRLTVL.

A remark on this clonotype: A clone one base away is much larger, so this may be a read error. The CDR3 coding sequence is TGTGTCAGCAGACCAGACAGGGCGAGGACCGGGGAGCTGTTTTTT. It encodes CVSRPDRARTGELFF. This sequence joins TRBV7-2 and TRBJ2-2, with 7 bases aligning to TRBD1. Per the germline V gene, CDR1 is SGHTA and CDR2 is FQGNSA. The CDR3 sequence is 15 residues long. Complete variable domain (other parts from reference TRBV7-2 and TRBJ2-2): GAGVSQSPSNKVTEKGKDVELRCDPISGHTALYWYRQSLGQGLEFLIYFQGNSAPDKSGLPSDRFSAERTGGSVSTLTIQRTQQEDSAVYLCVSRPDRARTGELFFGEGSRLTVL.

Here the CDR3 reads CASSPGGGNPYEQYF. In DNA form, the CDR3 reads TGTGCCAGCAGCCCCGGGGGCGGGAACCCCTACGAGCAGTACTTC. This chain uses TRBV12-3 or TRBV12-4 with TRBJ2-7, with D possibly called TRBD1 or TRBD2 (6 bases each). With 6 bases removed from V and 2 bases from J, the gap between germline ends came to 17 bases. This CDR3 is 15 amino acids long.

The V and J genes are TRBV12-5 and TRBJ2-7; 7 positions agree with TRBD2. The V segment lost 1 base and the J segment 6 bases; nucleotides outside the gene matches: 3. Per the germline V gene, CDR1 is LGHNT and CDR2 is FRNRAP. This CDR3 is 13 amino acids long. This CDR3 is CASGLDGGGEQYF. The CDR3 DNA reads as TGTGCTAGTGGTTTGGACGGCGGGGGCGAGCAGTACTTC.

This CDR3 is CASKIQGTYEQYF. The CDR3 region has the DNA TGCGCCAGCAAAATACAGGGTACCTACGAGCAGTACTTC. The chain joins TRBV5-1 to TRBJ2-7; the D gene is possibly TRBD1 (6 bases). V lost 6 bases, J lost 2 bases, and 12 bases lay in between. Germline V gene lookup returns CDR1 SGHRS and CDR2 YFSETQ. This CDR3 is 13 amino acids long. Combining the CDR3 with reference TRBV5-1 and TRBJ2-7 gives the whole variable domain KAGVTQTPRYLIKTRGQQVTLSCSPISGHRSVSWYQQTPGQGLQFLFEYFSETQRNKGNFPGRFSGRQFSNSRSEMNVSTLELGDSALYLCASKIQGTYEQYFGPGTRLTVT.

CDR3: CAMTAGELFF. CDR3 bases: TGTGCCATGACGGCTGGGGAGCTGTTTTTT. The chain is built from TRBV30 and TRBJ2-2; D is unresolved. Germline CDR1 reads GTSNPN; CDR2 reads SVGIG (reference sequence). The CDR3 loop spans 10 amino acids. V lost 8 bases and J 8 bases, leaving 9 bases between the germline ends.

The rearrangement links TRBV2 to TRBJ2-3; 9 nucleotides agree with TRBD2. CDR1 SNHLY and CDR2 FYNNEI come from the germline V gene. Trimming cost V 1 base and J 2 bases; bases outside gene matches: 4. The CDR3 covers 16 residues. The chain's CDR3 is CASSEEAGGTTDTQYF. In DNA form, the CDR3 reads TGTGCCAGCAGTGAAGAGGCGGGAGGGACCACAGATACGCAGTATTTT.

The sample holds a few counts of this clonotype. The chain recombines TRBV6-1 with TRBJ1-4, with D perhaps matching TRBD1 (6 bases). CDR1 is MNHNS and CDR2 is SASEGT in the germline V gene. The CDR3 totals 13 residues. V dropped 6 bases and J dropped 7 bases, with 12 bases sitting between them. The CDR3 region is CASRGHLVEKLFF. The CDR3 DNA reads as TGTGCCAGCAGGGGACACCTAGTTGAAAAACTGTTTTTT.

The rearrangement links TRBV7-9 to TRBJ2-1; D may be TRBD1 or TRBD2 (5 bases each). The CDR3 contains 17 residues. Trimming took off 3 bases at V and 0 bases at J, with 15 bases between the two ends. Germline V gives CDR1 SEHNR, CDR2 FQNEAQ (reference sequence). The CDR3: CASSLGDPWISYNEQFF. CDR3 DNA sequence: TGTGCCAGCAGCTTGGGGGACCCTTGGATCTCCTACAATGAGCAGTTCTTC.

This clonotype was observed a single time. The chain joins TRBV7-8 to TRBJ2-1, with D unclear. The V end lost 1 base, the J end lost 13 bases, and 11 bases lay between the germline ends. There are 12 residues in the CDR3. The germline V gene encodes CDR1 SGHVS and CDR2 FQNEAQ. The CDR3 spells CASSLVVRPQFF. The CDR3 DNA sequence: TGTGCCAGCAGCTTAGTCGTGCGGCCTCAGTTCTTC. The full variable domain, with the rest looked up from reference TRBV7-8 and TRBJ2-1, is GAGVSQSPRYKVAKRGQDVALRCDPISGHVSLFWYQQALGQGPEFLTYFQNEAQLDKSGLPSDRFFAERPEGSVSTLKIQRTQQEDSAVYLCASSLVVRPQFFGPGTRLTVL.

Comments on this clonotype: One end of the junction fails to match germline, which may point to a read error. J is TRBJ2-1 and V is TRBV5-6, with 14 bases lining up with TRBD2. CDR3 length: 16 residues. Germline CDR1 is SGHDT and CDR2 is YYEEEE. CDR3: CASSKGTSGSYYEQFF. The CDR3 DNA sequence: TGTGCCAGCAGCAAGGGGACTAGCGGGAGCTACTATGAGCAGTTCTTC.

The V gene is TRBV27, the J gene TRBJ2-7; D could derive from TRBD1 or TRBD2 (5 bases each). Germline CDR1 is MNHEY and CDR2 is SMNVEV (reference sequence). This CDR3 has 12 amino acids. Trimming removed 8 bases at V and 3 bases at J, with 11 bases between. The CDR3 sequence: CASPGHHYEQYF. The CDR3 region has the DNA TGTGCCAGCCCGGGGCACCACTACGAGCAGTACTTC.

The chain couples TRBV7-6 to TRBJ2-5; maybe TRBD1 (6 bases). Between the trimmed V and J ends, which lost 5 bases and 7 bases, there was a span of 14 bases. The CDR3 runs to 13 residues. Germline CDR1 SGHVS, CDR2 FNYEAQ. The CDR3 is CASSPIEGVTQYF. The CDR3, as DNA: TGTGCCAGCAGCCCGATTGAGGGGGTGACCCAGTACTTC.

The chain is built from TRBV20-1 and TRBJ1-5; D is ambiguous. CDR1 and CDR2 (germline): DFQATT, SNEGSKA (reference sequence). The CDR3 spans 14 residues. The V end lost 3 bases, the J end lost 5 bases, and 14 bases lay between the germline ends. The DNA for the CDR3 is TGCAGTGCTAGTGCCAGCACGAGGGATCAGCCCCAGCATTTT. Its protein product is CSASASTRDQPQHF.

The V and J genes are TRBV9 and TRBJ1-6, with D hard to call. Germline V CDR1 and CDR2: SGDLS, YYNGEE. This CDR3 spans 15 amino acids. V lost 3 bases to trimming and J lost 6 bases, with 13 bases between them. The CDR3 DNA follows: TGTGCCAGCAGCGAGGGTACGGGGAGTAATTCACCCCTCCACTTT. This sequence encodes CASSEGTGSNSPLHF.

The rearrangement links TRBV6-2 or TRBV6-3 to TRBJ2-2; possible D gene TRBD2, 5 bases. Trimming pared 6 bases from V and 7 bases from J, leaving 15 bases between. This CDR3 is 14 amino acids long. Germline CDR1 and CDR2: MNHEY and SVGEGT. The CDR3 loop reads CASSHDGVDGELFF. For the CDR3, the DNA is TGTGCCAGCAGCCACGACGGGGTGGACGGGGAGCTGTTTTTT.

V usage is TRBV5-1 and J usage is TRBJ2-7; D assignment may be TRBD1 or TRBD2 (5 bases each). Germline V CDR1 and CDR2: SGHRS, YFSETQ. The CDR3 contains 12 residues. With 4 bases removed from V and 9 bases from J, the gap between germline ends came to 14 bases. For the CDR3, the DNA is TGCGCCAGCAGCGCGGACACACTAGTGCAGTACTTC. Translation: CASSADTLVQYF.

Many counts were recorded for this clonotype. The rearrangement uses TRBV28 and TRBJ1-1, with 7 bases that match TRBD1. The CDR3 is 12 residues long. Trimming cost V 8 bases and J 10 bases; bases outside gene matches: 10. Germline V CDR1 and CDR2: MDHEN, SYDVKM. CDR3 sequence: CASWERGRRAFF. DNA for the CDR3: TGTGCCAGCTGGGAAAGGGGGCGCAGAGCTTTCTTT.

The chain joins TRBV9 to TRBJ2-1; D not resolved. The CDR3 is made up of 15 amino acids. Per the germline V gene, CDR1 is SGDLS and CDR2 is YYNGEE. Trimming removed 0 bases at V and 0 bases at J, with 7 bases between. The CDR3 DNA follows: TGTGCCAGCAGCGTAGAACAGAGCTCCTACAATGAGCAGTTCTTC. It specifies CASSVEQSSYNEQFF.

This chain uses TRBV27 with TRBJ2-1; D unresolved. Trimming removed 3 bases at V and 0 bases at J, with 6 bases between. CDR3 length equals 14 residues. The germline V gene encodes CDR1 MNHEY and CDR2 SMNVEV (reference sequence). Here the CDR3 reads CASSLRGSYNEQFF. CDR3 coding DNA: TGTGCCAGCAGTTTGCGAGGCTCCTACAATGAGCAGTTCTTC.

The J gene is TRBJ2-3, the V gene TRBV10-3, with unresolved D. V lost 6 bases and J lost 4, with 17 bases in between. CDR1 and CDR2 (germline): ENHRY, SYGVKD. The CDR3 length is 15 residues. Here the CDR3 DNA reads TGTGCCATCAGCCCGTCGCCAGGCATGGCAGATACGCAGTATTTT. Translated: CAISPSPGMADTQYF.

In this sample, this clonotype turned up a few times. CDR3 sequence (DNA): TGTGCCAGCAGCCAATTTGGGCAAGGAAACACCATATATTTT. Its translation is CASSQFGQGNTIYF. This chain joins TRBV3-1 and TRBJ1-3, with D unresolved. The CDR3 extends over 14 amino acids. V was clipped by 2 bases and J by 4 bases, with 9 bases between them. The germline CDR1 and CDR2 sequences are LGHDT and YNNKEL (reference sequence).

This clonotype has only one observation. It may be a read error: a sequence one base away is much more abundant. This chain joins TRBV7-2 and TRBJ2-2; TRBD1 aligns across 7 bases. Germline loops: CDR1 SGHTA, CDR2 FQGNSA. CDR3 size: 15 residues. CDR3 residues: CASRPDRARTEELFF. In nucleotides, the CDR3 is TGTGCCAGCAGACCAGACAGGGCGAGGACCGAGGAGCTGTTTTTT.